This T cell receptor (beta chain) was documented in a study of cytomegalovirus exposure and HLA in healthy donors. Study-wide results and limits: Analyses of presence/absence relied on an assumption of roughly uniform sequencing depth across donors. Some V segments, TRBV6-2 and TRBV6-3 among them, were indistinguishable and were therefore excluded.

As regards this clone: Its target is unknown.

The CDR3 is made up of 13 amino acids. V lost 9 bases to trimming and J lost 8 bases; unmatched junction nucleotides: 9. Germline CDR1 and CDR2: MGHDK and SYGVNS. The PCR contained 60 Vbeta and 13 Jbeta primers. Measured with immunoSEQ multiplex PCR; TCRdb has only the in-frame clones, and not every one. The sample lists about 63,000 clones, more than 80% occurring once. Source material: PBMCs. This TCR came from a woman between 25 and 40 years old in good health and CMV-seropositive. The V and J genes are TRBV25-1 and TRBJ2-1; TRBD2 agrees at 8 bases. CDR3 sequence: CASGVGGVHEQFF. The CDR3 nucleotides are TGTGCCAGTGGGGTCGGGGGGGTTCATGAGCAGTTCTTC. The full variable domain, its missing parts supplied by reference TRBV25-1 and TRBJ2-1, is EADIYQTPRYLVIGTGKKITLECSQTMGHDKMYWYQQDPGMELHLIHYSYGVNSTEKGDLSSESTVSRIRTEHFPLTLESARPSHTSQYLCASGVGGVHEQFFGPGTRLTVL.